These 25 T cell receptor beta chains were sequenced from one sample in a study of T-cell reconstitution after alpha-beta-depleted transplantation in children. The TCRbeta library incorporated unique molecular identifiers. Each CDR3 protein gets one entry after TCRdb re-called the PCR reads with MiXCR. The sample lists a few hundred thousand distinct CDR3 sequences; 27% were seen once. Sequencing was performed on PBMCs, taken before TCRalphabeta/CD19-depleted stem cell transplant. Every receptor here comes from a boy under two years old with Wiskott-Aldrich syndrome, due to receive a stem cell transplant.

This clonotype was seen more than once but under ten times. The chain uses TRBV7-9 and TRBJ2-1; D not certain. The CDR3 loop spans 11 amino acids. Germline V gene lookup returns CDR1 SEHNR and CDR2 FQNEAQ (reference sequence). V dropped 3 bases and J dropped 10 bases, with 7 bases sitting between them. CDR3 in DNA: TGTGCCAGCAGCTTTACTCGGGAGCAGTTCTTC. This gives the protein CASSFTREQFF.

Details on this clonotype: The junction departs from the called germline gene at one end, perhaps through a read error. The V call is TRBV20-1, the J call TRBJ2-6; 8 bases map to TRBD1. Germline-derived CDR1 and CDR2 are DFQATT and SNEGSKA (reference sequence). The CDR3 loop spans 18 amino acids. In DNA, the CDR3 is TGCATTGCTAGAAATTCAGGGGGCGAAGAGCGTGGGGCCAACGTCCTGACTTTC. Translated, it gives CIARNSGGEERGANVLTF.

The CDR3 DNA follows: TGTGCCAGCAGTTTATTGGCCGGACAGGGGAATCGAGGCTACACCTTC. This translates into CASSLLAGQGNRGYTF. The rearrangement links TRBV12-3 or TRBV12-4 to TRBJ1-2, with 9 nucleotides matching TRBD1. V gave up 2 bases and J gave up 8 bases; unmatched junction bases: 12. The CDR3 loop spans 16 amino acids.

This clonotype was observed a few times. The gene calls are TRBV5-1 and TRBJ2-5, with D tentatively TRBD1 or TRBD2 (5 bases each). Germline V gives CDR1 SGHRS, CDR2 YFSETQ. The CDR3 covers 13 residues. The germline V and J ends were trimmed by 7 bases and 1 base, with 11 bases remaining between them. CDR3 nucleotides: TGCGCCAGCTCGGGGCGGATCCAAGAGACCCAGTACTTC. The encoded protein is CASSGRIQETQYF.

The rearrangement uses TRBV5-1 and TRBJ2-7; 9 bases agree with TRBD2. From germline, CDR1 is SGHRS and CDR2 YFSETQ. V lost 4 bases to trimming and J lost 4 bases; unmatched junction nucleotides: 9. The CDR3 sequence is 15 residues long. The CDR3 DNA follows: TGCGCCAGCAGCCCGGGCGGGACTAGCTTGTACGAGCAGTACTTC. This translates into CASSPGGTSLYEQYF.

This chain connects TRBV20-1 to TRBJ2-1, with D possibly matching TRBD2 (5 bases). The CDR3 sequence is 15 residues long. Trimming left V 6 bases short and J 6 bases short, with 21 bases between. The germline gives CDR1 DFQATT, CDR2 SNEGSKA (reference sequence). The CDR3 sequence: CSATRPPSYINEQFF. The CDR3 region has the DNA TGCAGTGCAACTAGGCCACCCTCCTACATCAATGAGCAGTTCTTC.

The CDR3: CASSLRVAYMEQFF. The CDR3 DNA reads TGTGCCAGCAGTTTGAGGGTAGCGTACATGGAGCAGTTCTTC. This chain links TRBV27 with TRBJ2-1; a weak D match, TRBD2 (5 bases). The V gene lost 3 bases and the J gene lost 10 bases, with 16 bases spanning the gap. Germline V gene sequence: CDR1 MNHEY, CDR2 SMNVEV (reference sequence). The CDR3 is made up of 14 amino acids.

This clonotype has just a few counts. The J gene is TRBJ1-1, the V gene TRBV19; the D is unclear. Germline V gene sequence: CDR1 LNHDA, CDR2 SQIVND (reference sequence). The CDR3 length is 13 residues. The V end was cut by 2 bases, the J end by 1 base, with 5 bases between. CDR3 region: CASSIKRNTEAFF. The CDR3 DNA reads as TGTGCCAGTAGTATAAAGCGGAACACTGAAGCTTTCTTT.

This clonotype was counted only a few times. V and J are TRBV28 and TRBJ2-2, with 7 bases matching TRBD2. After removal of 9 bases from V and 0 bases from J, the junction contained 1 base not matched to a gene. The length of the CDR3 is 13 residues. Germline-derived CDR1 and CDR2 are MDHEN and SYDVKM. CDR3 loop: CASRGANTGELFF. The CDR3 DNA reads TGTGCCAGTCGGGGGGCGAACACCGGGGAGCTGTTTTTT.

This clonotype has more than one count but fewer than ten. CDR3 region: CASSLDRGDEKLFF. In nucleotides, the CDR3 is TGCGCCAGCAGCTTGGACAGGGGCGATGAAAAACTGTTTTTT. This sequence joins TRBV5-1 and TRBJ1-4, with 7 bases lining up with TRBD1. Unmatched junction bases numbered 2, after V lost 0 bases and J lost 6 bases. There are 14 residues in the CDR3. Germline V gene lookup returns CDR1 SGHRS and CDR2 YFSETQ.

This clonotype was seen a few times. Here the CDR3 reads CSVYPRDSGAGELFF. The CDR3, as DNA: TGCAGCGTTTATCCTCGAGATTCGGGGGCCGGGGAGCTGTTTTTT. V is TRBV29-1 and J is TRBJ2-2, with a possible D match to TRBD2 (6 bases). Deletions cut 5 bases from V and 6 bases from J, with 19 bases between. The length of the CDR3 is 15 residues. The V gene's germline CDR1 is SQVTM and CDR2 ANQGSEA.

This clonotype was counted between two and nine times. The CDR3 is CATSPGVWETQYF. CDR3 nucleotides: TGTGCCACCAGTCCAGGGGTATGGGAGACCCAGTACTTC. The chain joins TRBV24-1 to TRBJ2-5; the D gene is possibly TRBD1 (6 bases). Trimming took 6 bases from V and 5 from J, leaving 12 bases between them. The germline V gene has CDR1 KGHDR and CDR2 SFDVKD. There are 13 residues in the CDR3.

The chain employs TRBV11-2 and TRBJ1-1; D is perhaps TRBD1 (5 bases). Germline assignment: CDR1 SGHAT and CDR2 FQNNGV. The CDR3 loop spans 14 amino acids. V was clipped by 6 bases and J by 4 bases, with 15 bases between them. This CDR3 reads CASRNQGRGTEAFF. As DNA, the CDR3 is TGTGCCAGCAGAAACCAGGGTCGGGGCACTGAAGCTTTCTTT.

The chain combines TRBV29-1 with TRBJ2-2, with no clear D. V lost 1 base to trimming and J lost 1 base, with 7 bases between them. In germline, CDR1 is SQVTM, CDR2 ANQGSEA. The CDR3 loop spans 14 amino acids. CDR3 DNA sequence: TGCAGCGTTGAAGTGCAGGTGAACACCGGGGAGCTGTTTTTT. Its translation: CSVEVQVNTGELFF.

The table lists this clonotype with a few counts. The chain is built from TRBV12-3 or TRBV12-4 and TRBJ2-1; tentative D call: TRBD2 (7 bases). Trimming removed 7 bases from V and 3 bases from J, with 16 bases in between. This CDR3 has 15 amino acids. The CDR3, as DNA: TGTGCCAGCACCTTAAGGGGGGGGAGCTACAATGAGCAGTTCTTC. It encodes CASTLRGGSYNEQFF.

The rearrangement links TRBV3-1 to TRBJ2-2; possibly TRBD2 for D (6 bases). This CDR3 has 16 amino acids. V gave up 0 bases and J gave up 4 bases, with 12 bases separating them. Germline CDR1 LGHDT, CDR2 YNNKEL (reference sequence). The CDR3 coding sequence is TGTGCCAGCAGCCAAGAAGGCCGGCGGGGCACCGGGGAGCTGTTTTTT. Translated, it gives CASSQEGRRGTGELFF.

This clonotype was seen more than once but under ten times. The V gene is TRBV20-1, the J gene TRBJ2-7; 10 nucleotides align to TRBD2. V shed 1 base, J shed 7 bases, and the junction held 16 bases outside the gene matches. Germline CDR1 reads DFQATT; CDR2 reads SNEGSKA (reference sequence). This CDR3 comprises 17 residues. DNA of the CDR3: TGCAGTGCTAGAGGGGGGGGGCGAACTAGCGGGAATACGGAGCAGTACTTC. The encoded protein is CSARGGGRTSGNTEQYF.

The V call is TRBV9, the J call TRBJ1-2; tentative D call: TRBD1 (6 bases). The CDR3 runs 16 residues. Trimming shortened V by 1 base and J by 4 bases, and 17 bases separated the two germline ends. Germline lookup yields CDR1 SGDLS and CDR2 YYNGEE. CDR3 in amino acids: CASSVSTTGWGYGYTF. The CDR3 DNA is TGTGCCAGCAGCGTATCGACAACAGGGTGGGGCTATGGCTACACCTTC.

The rearrangement links TRBV20-1 to TRBJ1-2; 9 bases match TRBD1. The CDR3 has 15 amino acids. The trim removed 0 bases at V and 3 bases at J, leaving 5 bases unmatched. Germline V lookup: CDR1 DFQATT, CDR2 SNEGSKA (reference sequence). The CDR3 loop reads CSAREPGQGDYGYTF. CDR3 DNA sequence: TGCAGTGCTAGAGAACCGGGACAGGGCGACTATGGCTACACCTTC.

The chain links TRBV2 to TRBJ1-5; TRBD1 might be the D (5 bases). The CDR3 totals 15 residues. The V gene's germline CDR1 is SNHLY and CDR2 FYNNEI. V lost 6 bases and J lost 0, with 12 bases in between. CDR3: CASSRGPDSNQPQHF. The DNA for the CDR3 is TGTGCCAGCAGCCGGGGCCCAGATAGCAATCAGCCCCAGCATTTT.

This clonotype appeared a few times. The V and J genes are TRBV18 and TRBJ2-7, with TRBD2 as a possible D gene (6 bases). The CDR3 spans 16 residues. Trimming stripped 2 bases from V and 2 bases from J, with 16 bases between. Germline V gene data show CDR1 as KGHSH and CDR2 as LQKENI. The CDR3 is CASSPFVLASPYEQYF. DNA for the CDR3: TGTGCCAGCTCACCATTCGTCCTAGCGAGCCCCTACGAGCAGTACTTC.

This chain joins TRBV14 and TRBJ2-1; 8 bases agree with TRBD2. The germline CDR1 and CDR2 sequences are SGHDN and FVKESK. The CDR3 is made up of 18 amino acids. The V and J ends lost 0 bases and 3 bases, in that order; junction bases with no gene match: 10. The DNA of the CDR3 is TGTGCCAGCAGCCAAGATGGCTTAAGCGGGAGACTCTACAATGAGCAGTTCTTC. Its protein is CASSQDGLSGRLYNEQFF.

This clonotype came up a few times. The J gene is TRBJ2-3, the V gene TRBV25-1; 7 positions match TRBD2. V dropped 3 bases and J dropped 6; count of bases not matched to a gene: 9. The CDR3 runs 15 residues. Germline CDR1 and CDR2: MGHDK and SYGVNS. CDR3 in DNA: TGTGCCAGCAGTGACCGGTCTAGCGGAAAGGATACGCAGTATTTT. Its translation: CASSDRSSGKDTQYF.

The chain has TRBV10-3 and TRBJ1-5; 9 nucleotides line up with TRBD1. This CDR3 contains 15 residues. Germline CDR1 reads ENHRY; CDR2 reads SYGVKD. V lost 5 bases to trimming and J lost 5 bases; unmatched junction nucleotides: 7. The CDR3 spells CAISNPGQGHQPQHF. CDR3 DNA sequence: TGTGCCATCAGTAACCCGGGACAGGGCCATCAGCCCCAGCATTTT.

This chain joins TRBV25-1 and TRBJ2-2, with D possibly matching TRBD2 (5 bases). V was shortened by 8 bases and J by 4 bases, with 11 bases between the two germline ends. CDR1 and CDR2 (germline): MGHDK, SYGVNS. This CDR3 has 13 residues. The CDR3 loop is CASAGLGTGELFF. CDR3 DNA sequence: TGTGCCAGCGCGGGTCTTGGCACCGGGGAGCTGTTTTTT.